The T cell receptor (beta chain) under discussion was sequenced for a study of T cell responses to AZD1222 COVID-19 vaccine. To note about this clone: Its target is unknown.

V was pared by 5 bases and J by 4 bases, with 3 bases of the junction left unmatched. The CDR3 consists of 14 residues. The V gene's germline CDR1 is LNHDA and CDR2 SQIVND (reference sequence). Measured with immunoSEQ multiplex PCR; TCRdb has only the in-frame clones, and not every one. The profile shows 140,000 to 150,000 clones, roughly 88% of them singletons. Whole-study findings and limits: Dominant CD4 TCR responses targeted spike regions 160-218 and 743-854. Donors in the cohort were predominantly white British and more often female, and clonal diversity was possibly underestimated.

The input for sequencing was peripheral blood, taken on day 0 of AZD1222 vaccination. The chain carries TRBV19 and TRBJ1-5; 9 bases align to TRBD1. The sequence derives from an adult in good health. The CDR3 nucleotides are TGTGCCAGTAGTGACAGGGGGGGGAATCAGCCCCAGCATTTT. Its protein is CASSDRGGNQPQHF.